The 30 T cell receptor beta chains reported below all come from one sample, sequenced in a study of radiotherapy plus CTLA-4 blockade in lung cancer. Clones were sequenced by immunoSEQ multiplex PCR, and TCRdb holds only the in-frame ones, with some missing. The sample has 40,000 to 45,000 clones, around 75% seen once; the top ten hold roughly 10%. The specimen comprised peripheral blood, sampled from a patient treated with radiotherapy plus ipilimumab. Receptors originate from a human donor with non-small cell lung cancer who had stable disease on radiotherapy plus ipilimumab.

This chain connects TRBV5-4 to TRBJ1-1; 7 bases are a match to TRBD1. The germline gives CDR1 SGHNT, CDR2 YYREEE (reference sequence). This CDR3 has 15 residues. V gave up 4 bases and J gave up 0 bases; unmatched junction bases: 6. As DNA, the CDR3 is TGTGCCAGCAGCCCAGGGGGACGAATGAACACTGAAGCTTTCTTT. This codes for CASSPGGRMNTEAFF.

At least ten counts were recorded for this clone. The chain is built from TRBV6-6 and TRBJ1-5; possible D gene TRBD1, 5 bases. The CDR3 sequence is 13 residues long. V lost 11 bases and J lost 3, with 14 bases in between. Germline loops: CDR1 MNHNY, CDR2 SVGAGI (reference sequence). Here the CDR3 reads CAGTFSHNQPQHF. CDR3 in DNA: TGTGCCGGGACTTTCAGTCACAATCAGCCCCAGCATTTT.

This sequence joins TRBV7-9 and TRBJ1-3, with TRBD1 matching 8 bases. CDR1 is SEHNR and CDR2 is FQNEAQ in the germline V gene (reference sequence). The CDR3 contains 14 residues. With 7 bases clipped from V and 0 bases from J, the junction kept 2 bases outside the gene matches. CDR3 sequence reads: CASKGQASGNTIYF. The CDR3 DNA reads TGTGCCAGCAAGGGACAGGCCTCTGGAAACACCATATATTTT. Full variable domain (rest looked up from reference TRBV7-9 and TRBJ1-3): DTGVSQNPRHKITKRGQNVTFRCDPISEHNRLYWYRQTLGQGPEFLTYFQNEAQLEKSRLLSDRFSAERPKGSFSTLEIQRTEQGDSAMYLCASKGQASGNTIYFGEGSWLTVV.

This chain connects TRBV5-6 to TRBJ2-7, with TRBD2 matching over 8 bases. The J segment lost 7 bases and the V segment lost 1 base, leaving 10 bases of the junction unmatched. The CDR3 has 15 amino acids. Germline CDR1 SGHDT, CDR2 YYEEEE. The CDR3 reads CASSLFREGGGEQYF. CDR3 sequence (DNA): TGTGCCAGCAGCTTGTTTAGGGAGGGCGGGGGGGAGCAGTACTTC.

The chain employs TRBV5-1 and TRBJ2-5; weak D call: TRBD1 (5 bases). The end of the DNA aligns better with TRBJ2-7, so the J call may be wrong. CDR3 length equals 13 residues. The germline V gene has CDR1 SGHRS and CDR2 YFSETQ. The CDR3 region has the DNA TGCGCCAGCAGCTTGGACAGGACCTACGAGCAGTACTTC. Its translation: CASSLDRTYEQYF.

The V and J genes are TRBV19 and TRBJ2-7; D remains ambiguous. V was clipped by 8 bases and J by 1 base, with 12 bases between them. The CDR3 consists of 13 residues. Germline CDR1 LNHDA, CDR2 SQIVND (reference sequence). The DNA of the CDR3 is TGTGCCAGTCGATCGAGACTTTCCTACGAGCAGTACTTC. Encoded protein: CASRSRLSYEQYF.

The chain links TRBV27 to TRBJ1-6, with D possibly being TRBD1 (6 bases). V shed 10 bases and J shed 6 bases, with 13 bases lying between them. There are 13 residues in the CDR3. CDR1 is MNHEY and CDR2 is SMNVEV in the germline V gene (reference sequence). CDR3 region: CATRGRGNSPLHF. The CDR3 nucleotides read TGTGCCACCAGGGGCAGGGGTAATTCACCCCTCCACTTT.

The V and J genes are TRBV6-5 and TRBJ1-1; tentatively, D is TRBD1 (6 bases). The CDR3 has 13 residues. Germline V gives CDR1 MNHEY, CDR2 SVGAGI. The V and J ends lost 4 bases and 1 base respectively, with 7 bases between them. In DNA, the CDR3 is TGTGCCAGCAGTTGGGACAAGAACACTGAAGCTTTCTTT. Translating gives CASSWDKNTEAFF.

This clone was counted at least ten times. This chain connects TRBV2 to TRBJ1-5; maybe TRBD1 (6 bases). The V end was cut by 10 bases, the J end by 1 base, with 14 bases between. This CDR3 contains 14 residues. Germline V gives CDR1 SNHLY, CDR2 FYNNEI. CDR3 DNA: TGTGCCACTCAAAGGGGGGGGAGCAATCAGCCCCAGCATTTT. Translating it yields CATQRGGSNQPQHF.

This sequence joins TRBV10-3 and TRBJ2-2; no reliable D call. From germline, CDR1 is ENHRY and CDR2 SYGVKD. CDR3 length equals 15 residues. V was clipped by 3 bases and J by 2 bases, with 10 bases between them. The DNA for the CDR3 is TGTGCCATCAGTGACACCTACGAAAACACCGGGGAGCTGTTTTTT. It is translated as CAISDTYENTGELFF.

The V and J genes are TRBV7-2 and TRBJ2-3; 7 positions agree with TRBD2. The V segment lost 5 bases and the J segment 6 bases; nucleotides outside the gene matches: 8. CDR3 length: 14 residues. Germline V gene sequence: CDR1 SGHTA, CDR2 FQGNSA. CDR3 DNA sequence: TGTGCCAGCAGCCAAGCGGGGTTTAGGGATACGCAGTATTTT. It codes for CASSQAGFRDTQYF.

This chain uses TRBV11-2 with TRBJ2-5; possible D gene TRBD1, 6 bases. The J call may be mistaken, given a closer DNA end match to TRBJ2-7. This CDR3 spans 13 amino acids. CDR1 SGHAT and CDR2 FQNNGV come from the germline V gene. CDR3 region: CASSLGHRDEQYF. For the CDR3, the DNA is TGTGCCAGCAGCTTAGGGCACAGGGACGAGCAGTACTTC.

This sequence joins TRBV6-6 and TRBJ2-1; 11 nucleotides match TRBD1. CDR3 length equals 16 residues. Losses at the gene ends were 6 bases for V and 6 bases for J; bases not matched to a gene: 10. Germline V gives CDR1 MNHNY, CDR2 SVGAGI (reference sequence). The CDR3 sequence is CASSLPGQGDINEQFF. As DNA, the CDR3 is TGTGCCAGCAGCCTCCCGGGACAGGGGGACATCAATGAGCAGTTCTTC.

In this sample, this clone turned up a few times. This rearrangement joins TRBV21-1 to TRBJ1-2; the table's D call, TRBD1, has no DNA check behind it. TRBV21-1 corresponds to a pseudogene. There are 11 residues in the CDR3. The CDR3, as DNA: TGTGCCAGCAGCGGCCGGGACAGAGGCACCTTC. Translating gives CASSGRDRGTF.

J is TRBJ2-7 and V is TRBV5-1; D remains unclear. V was pared by 0 bases and J by 2 bases, with 9 bases between. The germline gives CDR1 SGHRS, CDR2 YFSETQ. This CDR3 has 14 amino acids. CDR3 nucleotide sequence: TGCGCCAGCAGCTTGGGCAGGCAGACCTACGAGCAGTACTTC. Its protein product is CASSLGRQTYEQYF.

This chain links TRBV7-2 with TRBJ1-2; 10 bases fit TRBD1. This CDR3 has 14 amino acids. The V gene's germline CDR1 is SGHTA and CDR2 FQGNSA. V gave up 5 bases and J gave up 5 bases; unmatched junction bases: 5. As DNA, the CDR3 is TGTGCCAGCAGCCGGGACAGGGGCTTATATGGCTACACCTTC. Encoded protein: CASSRDRGLYGYTF.

The genes are TRBV28 and TRBJ1-5; weak D call: TRBD1 (6 bases). This CDR3 region has 15 residues. Germline CDR1 MDHEN, CDR2 SYDVKM. Trimming removed 4 bases at V and 2 bases at J, with 12 bases between. CDR3 in amino acids: CASSSSGDRNQPQHF. Written as DNA, the CDR3 is TGTGCCAGCAGTTCCTCAGGGGATCGCAATCAGCCCCAGCATTTT.

This clone was seen more than once but under ten times. The chain uses TRBV5-1 and TRBJ2-2, with 7 nucleotides matching TRBD1. The CDR3 is made up of 15 amino acids. The germline V gene encodes CDR1 SGHRS and CDR2 YFSETQ. Unmatched junction bases numbered 6, after V lost 4 bases and J lost 3 bases. This CDR3 reads CASSPGQIYTGELFF. CDR3 DNA sequence: TGCGCCAGCAGCCCGGGACAGATTTACACCGGGGAGCTGTTTTTT.

The CDR3 DNA sequence: TGCAGCGTAGGGACAGGGAACACCGGGGAGCTGTTTTTT. Translation gives CSVGTGNTGELFF. The rearrangement uses TRBV29-1 and TRBJ2-2; 8 positions match TRBD1. The CDR3 is 13 residues long. The junction had 1 base not matched to a gene; V was cut back by 6 bases and J by 1 base. Germline V CDR1 and CDR2: SQVTM, ANQGSEA.

This CDR3 is CASSQTGQYGYTF. The CDR3 region has the DNA TGTGCCAGCAGCCAAACCGGACAGTACGGCTACACCTTC. The chain employs TRBV14 and TRBJ1-2; perhaps TRBD1 as D (6 bases). V lost 2 bases and J 8 bases, leaving 12 bases between the germline ends. CDR1 SGHDN and CDR2 FVKESK come from the germline V gene. The CDR3 loop spans 13 amino acids. Looking up the rest from reference TRBV14 and TRBJ1-2 gives the full variable domain: EAGVTQFPSHSVIEKGQTVTLRCDPISGHDNLYWYRRVMGKEIKFLLHFVKESKQDESGMPNNRFLAERTGGTYSTLKVQPAELEDSGVYFCASSQTGQYGYTFGSGTRLTVV.

The chain carries TRBV7-9 and TRBJ1-1, with D possibly matching TRBD1 (6 bases). Germline V lookup: CDR1 SEHNR, CDR2 FQNEAQ (reference sequence). The CDR3 covers 13 residues. The V gene lost 3 bases and the J gene lost 3 bases, with 8 bases spanning the gap. The CDR3 sequence is CASSFKGDTEAFF. In nucleotides, the CDR3 is TGTGCCAGCAGCTTTAAGGGGGACACTGAAGCTTTCTTT. Using reference TRBV7-9 and TRBJ1-1 for the parts outside the CDR3, the full variable domain is DTGVSQNPRHKITKRGQNVTFRCDPISEHNRLYWYRQTLGQGPEFLTYFQNEAQLEKSRLLSDRFSAERPKGSFSTLEIQRTEQGDSAMYLCASSFKGDTEAFFGQGTRLTVV.

Only a few counts were recorded for this clone. This chain uses TRBV6-1 with TRBJ1-3; maybe TRBD1 (6 bases). Germline loops: CDR1 MNHNS, CDR2 SASEGT. Between the trimmed V and J ends, which lost 4 bases and 2 bases, there was a span of 18 bases. The CDR3 has 17 residues. The CDR3 spells CASSGQGIHYPGNTIYF. CDR3 in DNA: TGTGCCAGCAGTGGCCAGGGGATACACTACCCTGGAAACACCATATATTTT.

J is TRBJ2-3 and V is TRBV29-1; a weak D match, TRBD2 (7 bases). The CDR3 extends over 15 amino acids. From germline, CDR1 is SQVTM and CDR2 ANQGSEA. The V and J ends lost 6 bases and 1 base respectively, with 17 bases between them. In DNA form, the CDR3 reads TGCAGCGTCAAGAGGGGGGGGCCTGGCACAGATACGCAGTATTTT. Translation: CSVKRGGPGTDTQYF.

This rearrangement joins TRBV10-1 to TRBJ1-1, with a tentative D call TRBD1 (5 bases). The CDR3 consists of 13 residues. The V and J ends lost 7 bases and 5 bases respectively, with 14 bases between them. CDR1 is WNHNN and CDR2 is SYGVQD in the germline V gene (reference sequence). In nucleotides, the CDR3 is TGCGCCAGCACCCCTGGGAAGGGGACTGAAGCTTTCTTT. Translated: CASTPGKGTEAFF.

This sequence joins TRBV30 and TRBJ2-1; D gene ambiguous. CDR3 size: 18 residues. Between the trimmed V and J ends, which lost 0 bases and 0 bases, there was a span of 18 bases. In germline, CDR1 is GTSNPN, CDR2 SVGIG (reference sequence). The DNA of the CDR3 is TGTGCCTGGAGTGTACCTCACCCCGCGATCACCTCCTACAATGAGCAGTTCTTC. Protein product: CAWSVPHPAITSYNEQFF. The full variable domain, completed using reference TRBV30 and TRBJ2-1, is SQTIHQWPATLVQPVGSPLSLECTVEGTSNPNLYWYRQAAGRGLQLLFYSVGIGQISSEVPQNLSASRPQDRQFILSSKKLLLSDSGFYLCAWSVPHPAITSYNEQFFGPGTRLTVL.

In regard to this clone: The germline gene is not matched at one end of the junction; a read error may be the cause. This sequence joins TRBV30 and TRBJ2-5; 14 bases match TRBD2. CDR3 size: 18 residues. Germline V CDR1 and CDR2: GTSNPN, SVGIG (reference sequence). The CDR3 loop is CAWSVGGLAGGIKEAQYF. The CDR3 nucleotides read TGTGCCTGGAGTGTAGGAGGACTAGCGGGGGGAATCAAAGAGGCCCAGTACTTC.

DNA of the CDR3: TGTGCCTGGAGTTCCCGACAGGGAGGCCAGCCCCAGCATTTT. Protein product: CAWSSRQGGQPQHF. This chain connects TRBV30 to TRBJ1-5; 7 bases match TRBD1. CDR1 GTSNPN and CDR2 SVGIG come from the germline V gene (reference sequence). The CDR3 contains 14 residues. V trimming: 2 bases; J trimming: 7 bases; junction bases outside the gene matches: 8.

This clone appeared a single time. The gene calls are TRBV30 and TRBJ1-6; 9 bases match TRBD1. The CDR3 spans 15 residues. In germline, CDR1 is GTSNPN, CDR2 SVGIG (reference sequence). After removal of 0 bases from V and 7 bases from J, the junction contained 4 bases not matched to a gene. The CDR3 sequence is CAWSVPDRGNSPLHF. The CDR3, as DNA: TGTGCCTGGAGTGTACCGGACAGGGGAAATTCACCCCTCCACTTT.

The V call is TRBV7-2, the J call TRBJ1-2; D possibly corresponds to TRBD1 (6 bases). Germline V gene data show CDR1 as SGHTA and CDR2 as FQGNSA. CDR3 size: 17 residues. The V gene lost 5 bases and the J gene lost 8 bases, with 27 bases spanning the gap. The CDR3 region is CASSGIGARRGSGGYTF. CDR3 in DNA: TGTGCCAGCAGCGGCATTGGGGCCCGCAGGGGTAGTGGAGGCTACACCTTC. Based on the CDR3 plus reference TRBV7-2 and TRBJ1-2, the full variable domain is GAGVSQSPSNKVTEKGKDVELRCDPISGHTALYWYRQSLGQGLEFLIYFQGNSAPDKSGLPSDRFSAERTGGSVSTLTIQRTQQEDSAVYLCASSGIGARRGSGGYTFGSGTRLTVV.

This clone has just a few counts. This rearrangement joins TRBV10-1 to TRBJ2-7, with a weak D call TRBD1 (5 bases). This CDR3 spans 13 amino acids. Germline V gives CDR1 WNHNN, CDR2 SYGVQD (reference sequence). Deletions cut 4 bases from V and 4 bases from J, with 11 bases between. The CDR3 region has the DNA TGCGCCAGCAGTGTATCCAGGGATTACGAGCAGTACTTC. Residues: CASSVSRDYEQYF.